The clone carrying this T cell receptor (beta chain) was seen a few times. The sample belongs to a study of blood T cells in healthy people across ages. The CDR3 runs 16 residues. CDR1 LGHNA and CDR2 YNFKEQ come from the germline V gene. The J segment lost 1 base and the V segment lost 1 base, leaving 6 bases of the junction unmatched. A second PCR, run for about 7 to 11 cycles, used a sample-barcoded 5' primer plus a J-beta primer mix. TCRdb reanalysed the 5' RACE reads using MiXCR and keeps one entry per CDR3 protein. The sample holds 550,000 to 700,000 distinct CDR3 sequences, roughly 28% seen once.

The rearrangement links TRBV4-2 to TRBJ2-5; 7 positions match TRBD2. This clonotype was obtained from a woman aged 70-85 years in good health. Sequenced material: blood. CDR3 nucleotides: TGTGCCAGCAGCCAAGGAACAGCGGGGCGCCAAGAGACCCAGTACTTC. Translation: CASSQGTAGRQETQYF.